The sample holds many counts of the clone carrying this T cell receptor (beta chain). The data originate from a study of regulatory T cells in long-lasting Graves disease. Across the whole study: The study counted Graves' disease as persistent given over 5 years of antithyroid drugs and positive TSH receptor antibodies.

Described time point: persistent/refractory GD, antithyroid drugs over 5 years with positive TRAb. Following extraction of RNA from PBMCs, that RNA was used to make the TCR library. The patients were enrolled through endocrinology in Xi'an, China. iRepertoire HTBI primers and Arm-PCR of CDR3 regions built TCR beta libraries. MiXCR was run by TCRdb on the multiplex PCR reads, yielding one entry per CDR3 protein. The table includes roughly 400,000 distinct CDR3 sequences, under 25% detected once. The CDR3 runs 15 residues. The V and J ends lost 3 bases and 4 bases respectively, with 15 bases between them.

The sample consisted of peripheral blood mononuclear cells (PBMCs), taken when the disease was refractory, from a patient treated with antithyroid drugs. The receptor was derived from a female donor with Graves disease. This rearrangement joins TRBV12-3 or TRBV12-4 to TRBJ2-5; D remains ambiguous. For the CDR3, the DNA is TGTGCCAGCAGTTTGGCCCGCGTGGGGTCAGAGACCCAGTACTTC. Translated: CASSLARVGSETQYF.